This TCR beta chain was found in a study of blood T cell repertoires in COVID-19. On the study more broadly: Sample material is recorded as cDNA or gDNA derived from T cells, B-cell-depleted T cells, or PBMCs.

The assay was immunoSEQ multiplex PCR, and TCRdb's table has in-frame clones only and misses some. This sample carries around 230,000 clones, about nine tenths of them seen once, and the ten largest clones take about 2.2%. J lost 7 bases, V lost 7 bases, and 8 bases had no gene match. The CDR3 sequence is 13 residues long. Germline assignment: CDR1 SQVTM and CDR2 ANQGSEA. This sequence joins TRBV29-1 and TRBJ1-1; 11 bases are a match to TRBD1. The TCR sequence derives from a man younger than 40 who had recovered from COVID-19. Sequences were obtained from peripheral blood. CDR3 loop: CSALDRGRFEAFF. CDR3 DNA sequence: TGCAGCGCCCTGGACAGGGGGCGCTTTGAAGCTTTCTTT.